Below are 31 T cell receptor beta chains sequenced from a single sample in a study of blood T cell repertoires in COVID-19. TCRdb's copy holds only in-frame clones and misses some; the assay was immunoSEQ multiplex PCR. The table records 330,000 or so clones, more than 85% of them present only once. The source material was PBMCs or T cells enriched from blood (not recorded which). Receptors were obtained from a woman aged 30 to 39 who had recovered from COVID-19.

The chain employs TRBV19 and TRBJ2-1; 9 bases align to TRBD1. Germline-derived CDR1 and CDR2 are LNHDA and SQIVND (reference sequence). V shed 7 bases, J shed 6 bases, and the junction held 10 bases outside the gene matches. The CDR3 runs 15 residues. CDR3 sequence: CASNHGTGYINEQFF. Written as DNA, the CDR3 is TGTGCCAGTAACCACGGGACAGGGTACATCAATGAGCAGTTCTTC.

The V and J genes are TRBV4-1 and TRBJ1-3; D remains ambiguous. Germline CDR1 is MGHRA and CDR2 is YSYEKL. This CDR3 comprises 14 residues. Trimming stripped 4 bases from V and 8 bases from J, with 15 bases between. CDR3: CASSPGGSKDTIYF. Here the CDR3 DNA reads TGCGCCAGCAGCCCGGGTGGTTCCAAAGACACCATATATTTT.

The V and J genes are TRBV10-3 and TRBJ2-3; 9 bases align to TRBD1. V lost 5 bases, J lost 3 bases, and 9 bases stayed unmatched. This CDR3 region has 16 residues. Germline V gene data show CDR1 as ENHRY and CDR2 as SYGVKD. The CDR3 is CAISHLQGATTDTQYF. The CDR3 coding sequence is TGTGCCATCAGTCATTTACAGGGGGCTACGACAGATACGCAGTATTTT.

In this sample, this clone turned up once. The V gene is TRBV7-3, the J gene TRBJ2-1, with 10 bases fitting TRBD2. This CDR3 contains 16 residues. CDR1 is SGHTA and CDR2 is FQGTGA in the germline V gene. With 5 bases clipped from V and 9 bases from J, the junction kept 13 bases outside the gene matches. The CDR3 coding sequence is TGTGCCAGCAGCGCCCGTAGAGCGGGGGGGCCTGGTGAGCAGTTCTTC. Encoded protein: CASSARRAGGPGEQFF.

V and J are TRBV3-1 (or the pseudogene TRBV3-2) and TRBJ1-4; the match to TRBD1 covers 8 bases. Losses at the gene ends were 2 bases for V and 7 bases for J; bases not matched to a gene: 6. The CDR3 sequence is 15 residues long. Germline V gene lookup returns CDR1 LGHDT and CDR2 YNNKEL (reference sequence). Here the CDR3 DNA reads TGTGCCAGCAGCCAATCTGGACAGGGCCGTGAAAAACTGTTTTTT. Protein sequence: CASSQSGQGREKLFF.

This clone was picked up a small number of times. This rearrangement joins TRBV28 to TRBJ2-7, with a tentative D call TRBD2 (5 bases). This CDR3 has 14 residues. V was pared by 6 bases and J by 4 bases, with 16 bases between. Germline V gene sequence: CDR1 MDHEN, CDR2 SYDVKM. The CDR3 loop reads CASRDPRRAYEQYF. CDR3 bases: TGTGCCAGCAGGGACCCCCGGCGGGCTTACGAGCAGTACTTC.

The chain links TRBV19 to TRBJ2-2; no reliable D call. Germline-derived CDR1 and CDR2 are LNHDA and SQIVND (reference sequence). CDR3 length: 15 amino acids. Trimming removed 3 bases from V and 9 bases from J, with 17 bases in between. CDR3 amino acids: CASSMAAALTRELFF. CDR3 coding DNA: TGTGCCAGTAGTATGGCGGCAGCATTAACCCGGGAGCTGTTTTTT. The full variable domain, in which reference TRBV19 and TRBJ2-2 provide the parts outside the CDR3, is DGGITQSPKYLFRKEGQNVTLSCEQNLNHDAMYWYRQDPGQGLRLIYYSQIVNDFQKGDIAEGYSVSREKKESFPLTVTSAQKNPTAFYLCASSMAAALTRELFFGEGSRLTVL.

V and J are TRBV3-1 (or the pseudogene TRBV3-2) and TRBJ2-1; possibly TRBD2 for D (5 bases). The CDR3 runs 12 residues. Trimming removed 2 bases from V and 10 bases from J, with 9 bases in between. Germline CDR1 is LGHDT and CDR2 is YNNKEL (reference sequence). CDR3 sequence reads: CASSQSRGEQFF. The CDR3 coding sequence is TGTGCCAGCAGCCAAAGCCGAGGGGAGCAGTTCTTC.

V usage is TRBV12-3 or TRBV12-4 and J usage is TRBJ2-1; no definite D call. With 2 bases removed from V and 7 bases from J, the gap between germline ends came to 6 bases. CDR3 size: 12 residues. For the CDR3, the DNA is TGTGCCAGCAGTTTACCTAGAAATGAGCAGTTCTTC. Translating it yields CASSLPRNEQFF.

The chain carries TRBV10-3 and TRBJ1-2, with D possibly matching TRBD1 (6 bases). V was pared by 6 bases and J by 4 bases, with 15 bases between. This CDR3 has 14 residues. Per germline, CDR1 ENHRY and CDR2 SYGVKD. CDR3 DNA: TGTGCCATCAGCCCCGGACAGTACGGCTATGGCTACACCTTC. Translating gives CAISPGQYGYGYTF.

The chain links TRBV7-9 to TRBJ2-7; 9 bases align to TRBD2. Germline CDR1 and CDR2: SEHNR and FQNEAQ (reference sequence). V lost 7 bases to trimming and J lost 5 bases; unmatched junction nucleotides: 24. CDR3 length: 19 residues. The CDR3 sequence is CASTPQSLGGGAVPHEQYF. In DNA form, the CDR3 reads TGTGCCAGCACCCCCCAGAGTCTCGGCGGGGGGGCGGTTCCCCACGAGCAGTACTTC. Full variable domain (rest looked up from reference TRBV7-9 and TRBJ2-7): DTGVSQNPRHKITKRGQNVTFRCDPISEHNRLYWYRQTLGQGPEFLTYFQNEAQLEKSRLLSDRFSAERPKGSFSTLEIQRTEQGDSAMYLCASTPQSLGGGAVPHEQYFGPGTRLTVT.

The rearrangement joins TRBV10-3 to TRBJ2-7; D not certain. Trimming left V 4 bases short and J 6 bases short, with 7 bases between. Germline V gene sequence: CDR1 ENHRY, CDR2 SYGVKD. The CDR3 extends over 11 amino acids. CDR3 nucleotides: TGTGCCATCAGTGCCTGGAGCGAGCAGTACTTC. Encoded protein: CAISAWSEQYF.

The gene calls are TRBV4-1 and TRBJ1-6; D unclear. Per germline, CDR1 MGHRA and CDR2 YSYEKL. Trimming shortened V by 5 bases and J by 1 base, and 12 bases separated the two germline ends. CDR3 length: 16 amino acids. CDR3 coding DNA: TGCGCCAGCAGCTCGGACTCATCATCCTATAATTCACCCCTCCACTTT. The encoded protein is CASSSDSSSYNSPLHF.

The chain joins TRBV19 to TRBJ1-2; 10 bases are shared with TRBD1. The length of the CDR3 is 15 residues. After removal of 3 bases from V and 3 bases from J, the junction contained 4 bases not matched to a gene. Germline V lookup: CDR1 LNHDA, CDR2 SQIVND (reference sequence). CDR3 protein: CASSIRTGGDYGYTF. The CDR3 bases are TGTGCCAGTAGTATCCGGACAGGGGGAGACTATGGCTACACCTTC.

The rearrangement uses TRBV7-2 and TRBJ1-3; D may be TRBD1 (6 bases). Germline V CDR1 and CDR2: SGHTA, FQGNSA. The V gene lost 2 bases and the J gene lost 4 bases, with 12 bases spanning the gap. CDR3 length: 15 residues. The CDR3 protein is CASSLNPGQGNTIYF. The DNA of the CDR3 is TGTGCCAGCAGCTTAAACCCTGGACAGGGAAACACCATATATTTT.

This chain uses TRBV7-6 with TRBJ2-1; 14 bases agree with TRBD2. Losses at the gene ends were 4 bases for V and 0 bases for J; bases not matched to a gene: 5. This CDR3 spans 18 amino acids. CDR1 and CDR2 (germline): SGHVS, FNYEAQ. In nucleotides, the CDR3 is TGTGCCAGCAGCTGGACTAGCGGGGGGCCTGGCTCCTACAATGAGCAGTTCTTC. Encoded protein: CASSWTSGGPGSYNEQFF.

V and J are TRBV5-1 and TRBJ2-3, with 8 bases identical to TRBD2. V trimming: 4 bases; J trimming: 2 bases; junction bases outside the gene matches: 6. Germline V gene lookup returns CDR1 SGHRS and CDR2 YFSETQ. The CDR3 is 15 amino acids. The CDR3 bases are TGCGCCAGCAGCATTAGCGGGGAGTACACAGATACGCAGTATTTT. Its protein product is CASSISGEYTDTQYF.

The V gene is TRBV18, the J gene TRBJ2-1, with D tentatively TRBD2 (6 bases). Trimming removed 6 bases at V and 3 bases at J, with 18 bases between. The CDR3 consists of 16 residues. CDR1 and CDR2 from the germline V gene are KGHSH and LQKENI. The CDR3: CASSQNRDSGYNEQFF. CDR3 DNA sequence: TGTGCCAGCTCTCAGAACCGGGACTCAGGCTACAATGAGCAGTTCTTC.

The CDR3: CATSRDWGRANSYEQYF. The CDR3 DNA reads as TGTGCCACCAGCAGAGATTGGGGCAGGGCCAATTCCTACGAGCAGTACTTC. The chain is built from TRBV15 and TRBJ2-7, with a weak D call TRBD1 (5 bases). The CDR3 loop spans 17 amino acids. Trimming cost V 0 bases and J 1 base, with 16 bases left between them. From germline, CDR1 is LNHNV and CDR2 YYDKDF (reference sequence).

The V and J genes are TRBV29-1 and TRBJ1-2, with TRBD1 matching over 7 bases. Germline CDR1 is SQVTM and CDR2 is ANQGSEA. The V segment lost 4 bases and the J segment 6 bases; nucleotides outside the gene matches: 14. The CDR3 extends over 15 amino acids. The chain's CDR3 is CSVAPTGSRGNGYTF. The CDR3 DNA is TGCAGCGTTGCTCCGACAGGGTCAAGGGGGAATGGCTACACCTTC.

The chain couples TRBV5-1 to TRBJ1-1; TRBD1 matches 7 bases. The CDR3 has 15 amino acids. V lost 4 bases to trimming and J lost 0 bases; unmatched junction nucleotides: 6. CDR1 is SGHRS, CDR2 YFSETQ, per germline. The DNA for the CDR3 is TGCGCCAGCAGCAACACGGGACAGCTGAACACTGAAGCTTTCTTT. It encodes CASSNTGQLNTEAFF.

The rearrangement links TRBV5-1 to TRBJ1-2; perhaps TRBD1 as D (5 bases). V lost 3 bases and J 3 bases, leaving 9 bases between the germline ends. Germline V gene lookup returns CDR1 SGHRS and CDR2 YFSETQ. This CDR3 contains 13 residues. CDR3 in DNA: TGCGCCAGCAGCTCGGCGGGGGACTATGGCTACACCTTC. It codes for CASSSAGDYGYTF.

This clone appeared once. J is TRBJ1-1 and V is TRBV18, with 7 bases identical to TRBD1. Trimming removed 2 bases from V and 1 base from J; junction bases left unmatched: 13. Germline CDR1 and CDR2: KGHSH and LQKENI. The CDR3 extends over 18 amino acids. The DNA for the CDR3 is TGTGCCAGCTCACCAAGACGTTCGACAGGGATTAAGAACACTGAAGCTTTCTTT. Its translation is CASSPRRSTGIKNTEAFF.

The chain carries TRBV18 and TRBJ2-3; the D gene is possibly TRBD2 (6 bases). This CDR3 contains 15 residues. V was pared by 5 bases and J by 3 bases, with 15 bases between. The germline CDR1 and CDR2 sequences are KGHSH and LQKENI. The CDR3, as DNA: TGTGCCAGCTCAAAATCCCGGGGGTTAACAGATACGCAGTATTTT. This encodes CASSKSRGLTDTQYF.

The gene calls are TRBV11-2 and TRBJ2-3, with D perhaps TRBD2 (6 bases). V dropped 2 bases and J dropped 1 base, with 19 bases sitting between them. Germline V gene data show CDR1 as SGHAT and CDR2 as FQNNGV. The CDR3 runs 18 residues. The CDR3 reads CASSLLLLSGRGTDTQYF. The DNA for the CDR3 is TGTGCCAGCAGCTTACTCCTACTCAGCGGGCGAGGCACAGATACGCAGTATTTT. The full variable domain, its missing parts supplied by reference TRBV11-2 and TRBJ2-3, is EAGVAQSPRYKIIEKRQSVAFWCNPISGHATLYWYQQILGQGPKLLIQFQNNGVVDDSQLPKDRFSAERLKGVDSTLKIQPAKLEDSAVYLCASSLLLLSGRGTDTQYFGPGTRLTVL.

This sequence joins TRBV7-2 and TRBJ1-3; TRBD1 aligns across 11 bases. Germline assignment: CDR1 SGHTA and CDR2 FQGNSA. Trimming cost V 3 bases and J 3 bases; bases outside gene matches: 4. The CDR3 is 16 amino acids. Here the CDR3 DNA reads TGTGCCAGCAGCTTTGGACAGGGGGCGGGTGGAAACACCATATATTTT. This gives the protein CASSFGQGAGGNTIYF.

For this clone: Other nucleotide sequences in the sample specify the same CDR3. V usage is TRBV6-5 and J usage is TRBJ1-5; D possibly corresponds to TRBD1 (5 bases). The V end lost 2 bases, the J end lost 7 bases, and 12 bases lay between the germline ends. The CDR3 consists of 14 residues. Germline V lookup: CDR1 MNHEY, CDR2 SVGAGI. The CDR3 coding sequence is TGTGCCAGCAGTTACGGCCAGGGAGGACAGCCCCAGCATTTT. It yields the protein CASSYGQGGQPQHF.

The rearrangement uses TRBV19 and TRBJ1-3, with 7 bases matching TRBD1. The V gene end was trimmed by 6 bases and the J gene end by 9 bases; junction bases not matched to a gene: 8. The CDR3 has 13 amino acids. Germline-derived CDR1 and CDR2 are LNHDA and SQIVND (reference sequence). CDR3 region: CASRTGNDGTIYF. CDR3 nucleotide sequence: TGTGCCAGTAGGACAGGGAATGACGGCACCATATATTTT.

The V gene is TRBV18, the J gene TRBJ1-1; tentative D call: TRBD1 (6 bases). CDR3 length equals 18 residues. The germline gives CDR1 KGHSH, CDR2 LQKENI. V gave up 4 bases and J gave up 5 bases, with 26 bases separating them. The CDR3 region has the DNA TGTGCCAGCTCACACAGGGCCACAGGGTCACCCGACCCGACTGAAGCTTTCTTT. It yields the protein CASSHRATGSPDPTEAFF.

The rearrangement uses TRBV4-2 and TRBJ1-1; D gene uncertain. The CDR3 sequence is 12 residues long. Germline V gives CDR1 LGHNA, CDR2 YNFKEQ. Trimming took 0 bases from V and 7 from J, leaving 6 bases between them. The CDR3 spells CASSQDRDEAFF. Here the CDR3 DNA reads TGTGCCAGCAGCCAAGATCGAGATGAAGCTTTCTTT.

The V gene is TRBV18, the J gene TRBJ2-3, with a weak D call TRBD1 (5 bases). The CDR3 totals 14 residues. Germline V gene sequence: CDR1 KGHSH, CDR2 LQKENI. V was trimmed by 2 bases and J by 1 base, leaving 7 bases between them. CDR3 bases: TGTGCCAGCTCACCAGGCAGGGGCACAGATACGCAGTATTTT. This translates into CASSPGRGTDTQYF.